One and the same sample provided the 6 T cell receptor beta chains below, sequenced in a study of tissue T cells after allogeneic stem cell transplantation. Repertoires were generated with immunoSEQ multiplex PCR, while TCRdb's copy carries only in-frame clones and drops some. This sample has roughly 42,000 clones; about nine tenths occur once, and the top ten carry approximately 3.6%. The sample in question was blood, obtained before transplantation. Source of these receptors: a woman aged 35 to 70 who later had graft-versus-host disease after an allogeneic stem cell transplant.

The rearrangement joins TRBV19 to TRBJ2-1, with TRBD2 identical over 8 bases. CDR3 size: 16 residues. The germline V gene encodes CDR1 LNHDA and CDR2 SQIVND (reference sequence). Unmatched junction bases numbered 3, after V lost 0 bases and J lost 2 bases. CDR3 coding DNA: TGTGCCAGTAGTATAGATAGCGGGAATCCCTACAATGAGCAGTTCTTC. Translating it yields CASSIDSGNPYNEQFF.

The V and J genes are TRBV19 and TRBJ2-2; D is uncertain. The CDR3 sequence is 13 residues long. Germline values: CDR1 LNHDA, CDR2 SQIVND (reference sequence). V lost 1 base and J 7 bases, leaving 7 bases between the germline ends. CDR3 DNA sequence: TGTGCCAGTAGTATAGGACCCCACGGGGAGCTGTTTTTT. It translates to CASSIGPHGELFF.

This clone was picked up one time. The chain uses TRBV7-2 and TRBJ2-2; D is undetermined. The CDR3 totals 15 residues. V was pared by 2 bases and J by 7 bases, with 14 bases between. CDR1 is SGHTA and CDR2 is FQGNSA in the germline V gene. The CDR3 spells CASSLQELSGGELFF. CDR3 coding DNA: TGTGCCAGCAGCTTACAGGAACTTTCGGGCGGGGAGCTGTTTTTT.

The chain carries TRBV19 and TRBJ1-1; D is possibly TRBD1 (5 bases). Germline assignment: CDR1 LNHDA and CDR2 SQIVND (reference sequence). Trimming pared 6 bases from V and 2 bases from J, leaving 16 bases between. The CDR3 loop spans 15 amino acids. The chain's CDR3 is CASRSQGVPNTEAFF. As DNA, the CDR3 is TGTGCCAGTAGGTCCCAGGGAGTTCCTAACACTGAAGCTTTCTTT.

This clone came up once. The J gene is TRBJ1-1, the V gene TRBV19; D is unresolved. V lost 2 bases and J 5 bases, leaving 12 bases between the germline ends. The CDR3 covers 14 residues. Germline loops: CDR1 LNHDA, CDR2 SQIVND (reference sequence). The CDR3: CASSIFATGTEAFF. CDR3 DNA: TGTGCCAGTAGTATATTTGCGACTGGTACTGAAGCTTTCTTT.

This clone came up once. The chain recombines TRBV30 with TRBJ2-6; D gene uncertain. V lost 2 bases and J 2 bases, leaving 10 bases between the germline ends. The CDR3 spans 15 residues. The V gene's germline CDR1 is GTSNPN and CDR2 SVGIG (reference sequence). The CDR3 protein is CAWSILGTGANVLTF. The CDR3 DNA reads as TGTGCCTGGAGTATTTTAGGTACTGGGGCCAACGTCCTGACTTTC.